Listed below are T cell receptor beta chains from one sample, sequenced in a study of cytomegalovirus exposure and HLA in healthy donors. Data came from immunoSEQ multiplex PCR; TCRdb stores just in-frame clones and leaves some out. The table includes 130,000 or so clones, roughly three quarters detected once. The sample consisted of PBMCs. The receptors shown here come from a middle-aged woman in good health and CMV-seronegative. Each CDR3 is given with its conserved first and last residue. D genes are given only for firm matches. Size values are once, few and many counts, or a class for expanded clones, and some rows have none.

- | 15 | TRBJ1-6 | - | TRBV15 | TGTGCCACCAGCAGAGATACAGACTATAATTCACCCCTCCACTTT | CATSRDTDYNSPLHF
- | 17 | TRBJ1-2 | TRBD1 | TRBV28 | TGTGCCAGCAGTACTCCCCGGCGACAGGGAGTTATCTATGGCTACACCTTC | CASSTPRRQGVIYGYTF
- | 15 | TRBJ1-2 | - | TRBV5-8 | TGTGCCAGCAGATTGGGACGGACTACGTTCTATGGCTACACCTTC | CASRLGRTTFYGYTF
- | 13 | TRBJ2-7 | - | TRBV5-4 | TGTGCCAGCAACGTCGAGTCCTCCTACGAGCAGTACTTC | CASNVESSYEQYF
- | 13 | TRBJ2-7 | TRBD1 | TRBV6-6 | TGTGCCAGCAGGCAGGGACAGCTATACGAGCAGTACTTC | CASRQGQLYEQYF
- | 14 | TRBJ1-2 | TRBD1 | TRBV7-2 | TGTGCCAGCAGCCTAGGGGGACAGGGTTCTGGCTACACCTTC | CASSLGGQGSGYTF
- | 12 | TRBJ2-1 | - | TRBV5-6 | TGTGCCAGCAGCTCTGCGGGGGCGGGGCAGTTCTTC | CASSSAGAGQFF
- | 15 | TRBJ1-5 | - | TRBV6-5 | TGTGCCAGCAGTTACTCTACAGGAAGCAATCAGCCCCAGCATTTT | CASSYSTGSNQPQHF
- | 15 | TRBJ1-3 | - | TRBV11-1 | TGTGCCAGCAGCCCCCAGTCGCGACACGGAAACACCATATATTTT | CASSPQSRHGNTIYF
- | 17 | TRBJ1-4 | TRBD1 | TRBV7-6 | TGTGCCAGCAGCTTAAATCGGGACAGGGTCCCAAATGAAAAACTGTTTTTT | CASSLNRDRVPNEKLFF
- | 16 | TRBJ2-1 | TRBD2 | TRBV7-9 | TGTGCCAGCAGCTTATTAGGACTAGCAGATTACAATGAGCAGTTCTTC | CASSLLGLADYNEQFF
- | 13 | TRBJ1-2 | TRBD1 | TRBV5-6 | TGTGCCAGCAGCCCCGGGACAGCCTATGGCTACACCTTC | CASSPGTAYGYTF
few | 13 | TRBJ1-6 | - | TRBV5-4 | TGTGCCAGCAGCTTGGATTCGGGATCACCCCTCCACTTT | CASSLDSGSPLHF
- | 17 | TRBJ2-3 | TRBD2 | TRBV9 | TGTGCCAGCAGCGTAGAGGGCCTAGCGGGGTGGCCAGATACGCAGTATTTT | CASSVEGLAGWPDTQYF
- | 15 | TRBJ1-2 | TRBD1 | TRBV6-5 | TGTGCCAGCAGTTACGACCAAATTACAGGGGGTGGCTACACCTTC | CASSYDQITGGGYTF
- | 13 | TRBJ1-1 | - | TRBV30 | TGTGCCTGGAGTGTAAGGAGGGGATCTGAAGCTTTCTTT | CAWSVRRGSEAFF
few | 13 | TRBJ2-7 | - | TRBV25-1 | TGTGCCAGTACCGGGACTTACACCTACGAGCAGTACTTC | CASTGTYTYEQYF
once | 15 | TRBJ1-2 | TRBD1 | TRBV19 | TGTGCCAGTAGTCCCCTGGGACAGGGGAACTATGGCTACACCTTC | CASSPLGQGNYGYTF
- | 15 | TRBJ2-1 | - | TRBV19 | TGTGCCAGTAGTATGGAAGAAGGACTAAACAATGAGCAGTTCTTC | CASSMEEGLNNEQFF
- | 17 | TRBJ2-4 | - | TRBV7-9 | TGTGCCAGCAGCTTAATTGGGCAGGGTGAGACCAAAAACATTCAGTACTTC | CASSLIGQGETKNIQYF
- | 15 | TRBJ1-2 | TRBD1 | TRBV5-1 | TGCGCCAGCACCGGACAGGGGTCGACTCACTATGGCTACACCTTC | CASTGQGSTHYGYTF
- | 16 | TRBJ2-5 | TRBD1 | TRBV10-1 | TGCGCCAGCTCCGAAGCTACCAGGGGGCTAGGAGAGACCCAGTACTTC | CASSEATRGLGETQYF
- | 15 | TRBJ1-4 | TRBD1 | TRBV5-1 | TGCGCCAGCAGCTCAACAGGGGGCGGGTATGAAAAACTGTTTTTT | CASSSTGGGYEKLFF
- | 16 | TRBJ2-3 | TRBD2 | TRBV7-9 | TGTGCCAGCAGCTTAGGAACTAGCGGAAGATCAGATACGCAGTATTTT | CASSLGTSGRSDTQYF
- | 16 | TRBJ2-2 | TRBD2 | TRBV7-8 | TGTGCCAGCAGCTTAGCAGCGGGGGGGAACACCGGGGAGCTGTTTTTT | CASSLAAGGNTGELFF
few | 12 | TRBJ1-1 | - | TRBV6-6 | TGTGCCAGCGGGGGCATGAACACTGAAGCTTTCTTT | CASGGMNTEAFF
- | 14 | TRBJ2-5 | - | TRBV7-2 | TGTGCCAGCAGGCATGGACAGTACCAAGAGACCCAGTACTTC | CASRHGQYQETQYF
- | 13 | TRBJ1-1 | TRBD1 | TRBV30 | TGTGCCTGGAGTGCAGGGACAGGGGATGAAGCTTTCTTT | CAWSAGTGDEAFF
- | 11 | TRBJ1-2 | - | TRBV20-1 | TGCAGTGCTAGATCGGGCTATGGCTACACCTTC | CSARSGYGYTF
once | 14 | TRBJ1-6 | TRBD1 | TRBV5-1 | TGCGCCAGCAGCGAGGGACAGCCCACGAGACCCCTCCACTTT | CASSEGQPTRPLHF
- | 15 | TRBJ1-1 | TRBD1 | TRBV7-2 | TGTGCCAGCAGCCCTCCAGGGGGCGAAAGGACTGAAGCTTTCTTT | CASSPPGGERTEAFF
- | 12 | TRBJ2-3 | - | TRBV15 | TGTGCCACCAAAGGCCCAGGAGATACGCAGTATTTT | CATKGPGDTQYF
- | 14 | TRBJ2-7 | - | TRBV27 | TGTGCCAGCAGTTTATTAGGCAGCGGCTACGAGCAGTACTTC | CASSLLGSGYEQYF
once | 17 | TRBJ2-3 | TRBD1 | TRBV7-9 | TGTGCCAGCAGCGAATTAAAACGGGACAGAACCACAGATACGCAGTATTTT | CASSELKRDRTTDTQYF